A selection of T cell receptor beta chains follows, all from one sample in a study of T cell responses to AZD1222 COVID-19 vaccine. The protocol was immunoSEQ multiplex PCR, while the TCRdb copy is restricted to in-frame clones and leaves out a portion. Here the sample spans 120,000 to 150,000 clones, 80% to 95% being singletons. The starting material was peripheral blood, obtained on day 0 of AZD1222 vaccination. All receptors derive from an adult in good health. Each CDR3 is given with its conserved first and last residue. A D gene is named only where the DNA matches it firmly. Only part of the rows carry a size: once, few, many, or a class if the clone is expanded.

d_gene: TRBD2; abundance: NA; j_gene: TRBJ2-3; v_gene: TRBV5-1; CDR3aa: CASSPSASGGSTDTQYF; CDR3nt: TGCGCCAGCAGCCCAAGCGCTAGCGGGGGAAGCACAGATACGCAGTATTTT
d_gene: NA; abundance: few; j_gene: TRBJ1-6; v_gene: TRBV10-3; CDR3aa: CAISESKTVYNSPLHF; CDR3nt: TGTGCCATCAGTGAGTCGAAGACAGTCTATAATTCACCCCTCCACTTT
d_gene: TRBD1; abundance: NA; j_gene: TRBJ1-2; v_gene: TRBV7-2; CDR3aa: CASSLAGQVGYTF; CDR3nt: TGTGCCAGCAGCTTAGCGGGACAGGTTGGCTACACCTTC
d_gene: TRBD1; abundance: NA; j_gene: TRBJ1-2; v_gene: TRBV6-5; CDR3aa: CASSMGQYYGYTF; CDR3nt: TGTGCCAGCAGTATGGGACAGTACTATGGCTACACCTTC
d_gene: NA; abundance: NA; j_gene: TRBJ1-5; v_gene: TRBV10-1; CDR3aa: CASYTREGNQPQHF; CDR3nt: TGCGCCAGCTACACCCGGGAGGGGAACCAGCCCCAGCATTTT
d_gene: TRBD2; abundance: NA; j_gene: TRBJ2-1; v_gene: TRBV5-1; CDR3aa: CASSLTSGRDYNEQFF; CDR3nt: TGCGCCAGCAGCTTGACTAGCGGGAGGGACTACAATGAGCAGTTCTTC
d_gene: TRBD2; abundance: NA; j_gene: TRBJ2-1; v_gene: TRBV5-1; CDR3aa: CASRYTSGLYYNEQFF; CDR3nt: TGCGCCAGCAGGTATACTAGCGGTCTGTACTACAATGAGCAGTTCTTC
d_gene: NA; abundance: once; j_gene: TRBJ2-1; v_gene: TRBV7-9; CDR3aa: CASTLPGGRNEQFF; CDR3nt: TGTGCCAGCACCCTTCCCGGGGGACGGAATGAGCAGTTCTTC
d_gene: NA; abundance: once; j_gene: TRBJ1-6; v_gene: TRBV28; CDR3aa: CASSFELYNSPLHF; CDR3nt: TGTGCCAGCAGTTTTGAGCTCTATAATTCACCCCTCCACTTT
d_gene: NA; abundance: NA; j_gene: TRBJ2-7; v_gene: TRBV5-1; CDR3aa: CASSLRDAYEQYF; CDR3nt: TGCGCCAGCAGCTTGCGGGATGCCTACGAGCAGTACTTC
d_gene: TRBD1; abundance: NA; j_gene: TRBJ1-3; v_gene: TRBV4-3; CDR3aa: CASSQDRSQGDTIYF; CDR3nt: TGCGCCAGCAGCCAAGATCGGTCACAGGGGGACACCATATATTTT
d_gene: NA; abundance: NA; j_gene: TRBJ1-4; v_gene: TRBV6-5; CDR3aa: CASSSATRGEKLFF; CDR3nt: TGTGCCAGCAGTTCTGCCACTCGCGGTGAAAAACTGTTTTTT
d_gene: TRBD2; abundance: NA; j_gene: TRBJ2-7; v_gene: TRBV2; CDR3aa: CASSDPLLAGGPFYEQYF; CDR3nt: TGTGCCAGCAGTGATCCCCTCCTAGCGGGAGGGCCTTTCTACGAGCAGTACTTC
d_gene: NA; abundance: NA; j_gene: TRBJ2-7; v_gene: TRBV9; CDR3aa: CASSVGGSSYEQYF; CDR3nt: TGTGCCAGCAGCGTTGGAGGGAGCTCCTACGAGCAGTACTTC
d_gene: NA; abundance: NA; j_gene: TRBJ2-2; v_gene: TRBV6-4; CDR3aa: CASSGGSDTGELFF; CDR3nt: TGTGCCAGCAGTGGGGGGTCCGACACCGGGGAGCTGTTTTTT